The T cell receptor beta chain described here comes from a study of T cells after yellow fever vaccination. TCR cDNA was made by 5'RACE template switching, adding a universal primer site and UMIs. Each CDR3 protein is one row after TCRdb ran MiXCR on the 5' RACE reads. The sample records about 320,000 distinct CDR3 sequences, about 10% being singletons. This CDR3 is built from 15 residues. CDR1 KGHDR and CDR2 SFDVKD come from the germline V gene. Trimming took 6 bases from V and 5 from J; bases not matched to a gene: 7. The chain employs TRBV24-1 and TRBJ2-5; 11 bases agree with TRBD2. This sequence originates from a man aged 18 to 29 who received the YFV17D yellow fever vaccine. The source material was CD4+ T cells sorted from PBMCs, sampled 45 days after the yellow fever booster vaccination. CDR3 region: CATSTLLAGGETQYF. The CDR3 region has the DNA TGTGCCACCAGTACTCTTCTAGCGGGGGGCGAGACCCAGTACTTC.